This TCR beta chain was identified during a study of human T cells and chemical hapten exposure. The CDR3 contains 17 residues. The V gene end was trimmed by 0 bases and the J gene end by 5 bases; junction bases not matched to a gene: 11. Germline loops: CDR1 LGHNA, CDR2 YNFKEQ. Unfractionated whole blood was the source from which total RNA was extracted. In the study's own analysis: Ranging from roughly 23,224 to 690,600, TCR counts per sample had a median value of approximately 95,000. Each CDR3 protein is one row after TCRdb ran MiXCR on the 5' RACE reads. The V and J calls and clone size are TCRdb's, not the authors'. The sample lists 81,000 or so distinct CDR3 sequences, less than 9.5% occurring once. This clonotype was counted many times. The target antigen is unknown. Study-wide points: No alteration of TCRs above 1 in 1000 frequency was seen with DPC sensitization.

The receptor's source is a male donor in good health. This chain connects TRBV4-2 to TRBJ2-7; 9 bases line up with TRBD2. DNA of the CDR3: TGTGCCAGCAGCCAAGAAGGGGTAGCGGGAGTTGACGACGAGCAGTACTTC. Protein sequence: CASSQEGVAGVDDEQYF.